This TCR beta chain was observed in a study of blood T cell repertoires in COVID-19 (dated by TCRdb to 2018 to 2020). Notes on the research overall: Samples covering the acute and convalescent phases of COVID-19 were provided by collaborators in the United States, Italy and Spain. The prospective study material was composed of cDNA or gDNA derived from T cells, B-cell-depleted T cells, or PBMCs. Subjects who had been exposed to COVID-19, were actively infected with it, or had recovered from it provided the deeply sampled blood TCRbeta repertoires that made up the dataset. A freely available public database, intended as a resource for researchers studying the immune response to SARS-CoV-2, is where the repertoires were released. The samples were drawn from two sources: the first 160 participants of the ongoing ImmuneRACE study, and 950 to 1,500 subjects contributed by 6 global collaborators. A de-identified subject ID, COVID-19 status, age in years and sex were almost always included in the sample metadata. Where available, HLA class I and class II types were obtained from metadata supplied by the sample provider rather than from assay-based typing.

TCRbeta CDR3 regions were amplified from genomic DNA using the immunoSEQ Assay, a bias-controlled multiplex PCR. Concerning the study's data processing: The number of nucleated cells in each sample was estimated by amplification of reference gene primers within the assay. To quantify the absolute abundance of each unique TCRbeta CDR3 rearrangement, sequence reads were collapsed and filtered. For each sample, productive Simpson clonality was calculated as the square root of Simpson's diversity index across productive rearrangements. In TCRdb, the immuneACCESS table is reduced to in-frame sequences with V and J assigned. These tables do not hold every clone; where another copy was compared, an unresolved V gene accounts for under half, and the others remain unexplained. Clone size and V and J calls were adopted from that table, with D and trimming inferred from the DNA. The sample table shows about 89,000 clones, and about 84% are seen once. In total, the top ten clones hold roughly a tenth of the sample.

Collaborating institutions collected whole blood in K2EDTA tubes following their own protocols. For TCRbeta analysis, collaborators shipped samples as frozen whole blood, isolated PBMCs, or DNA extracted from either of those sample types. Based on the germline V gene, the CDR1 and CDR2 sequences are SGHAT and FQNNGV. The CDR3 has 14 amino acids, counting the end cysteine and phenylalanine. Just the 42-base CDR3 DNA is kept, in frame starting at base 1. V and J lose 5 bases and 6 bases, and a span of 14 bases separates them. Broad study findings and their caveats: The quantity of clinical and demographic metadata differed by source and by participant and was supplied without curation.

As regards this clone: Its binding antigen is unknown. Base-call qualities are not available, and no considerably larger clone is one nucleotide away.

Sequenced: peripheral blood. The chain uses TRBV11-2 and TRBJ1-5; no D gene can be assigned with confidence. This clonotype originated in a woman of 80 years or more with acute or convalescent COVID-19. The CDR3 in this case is CASSRGVDSQPQHF. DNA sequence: TGTGCCAGCAGCCGAGGCGTGGACTCTCAGCCCCAGCATTTT.